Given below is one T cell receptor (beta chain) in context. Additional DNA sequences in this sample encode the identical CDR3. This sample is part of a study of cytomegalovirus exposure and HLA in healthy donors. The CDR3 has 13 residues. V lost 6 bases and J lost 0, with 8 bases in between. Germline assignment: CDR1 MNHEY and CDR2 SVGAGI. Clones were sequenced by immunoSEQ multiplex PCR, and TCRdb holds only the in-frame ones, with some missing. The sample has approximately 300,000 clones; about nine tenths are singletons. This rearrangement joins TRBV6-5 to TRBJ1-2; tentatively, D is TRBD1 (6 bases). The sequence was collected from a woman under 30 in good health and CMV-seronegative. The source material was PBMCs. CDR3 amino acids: CASSRQANYGYTF. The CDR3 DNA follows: TGTGCCAGCAGCAGACAGGCTAACTATGGCTACACCTTC.